This T cell receptor (beta chain) is drawn from a study of blood T cell repertoires in COVID-19. Study in general: There were acute and convalescent COVID-19 samples, and they came from the United States, Italy and Spain. The analysed material was cDNA or gDNA that came from T cells, B-cell-depleted T cells, or PBMCs.

Source study methods: Amplifying reference gene primers gave estimates of nucleated cell counts. Sequenced by immunoSEQ multiplex PCR; TCRdb stores in-frame clones only, minus some. Clonal size and the V and J genes are those of that table, whereas D and trimming came from the DNA. This table has 200,000 to 250,000 clones, under 95% appearing once. The V and J ends lost 0 bases and 7 bases respectively, with 10 bases between them. CDR1 and CDR2 from the germline V gene are LGHDT and YNNKEL (reference sequence). The CDR3 runs 14 residues. The TCR comes from a man aged 25-40 years with acute or convalescent COVID-19. J is TRBJ2-1 and V is TRBV3-1 (or the pseudogene TRBV3-2), with D perhaps matching TRBD2 (6 bases). Sequencing was done on a sample of peripheral blood. The CDR3 DNA sequence: TGTGCCAGCAGCCAAGATAATCTAGCGAATGAGCAGTTCTTC. It encodes CASSQDNLANEQFF.